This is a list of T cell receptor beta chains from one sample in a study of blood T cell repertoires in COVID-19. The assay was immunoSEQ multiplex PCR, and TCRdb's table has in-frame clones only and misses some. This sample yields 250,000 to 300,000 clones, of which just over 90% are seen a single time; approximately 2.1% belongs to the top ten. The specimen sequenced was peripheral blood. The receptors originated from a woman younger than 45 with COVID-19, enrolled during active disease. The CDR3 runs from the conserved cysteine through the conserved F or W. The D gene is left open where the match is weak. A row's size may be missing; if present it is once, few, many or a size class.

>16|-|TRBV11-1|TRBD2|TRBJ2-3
TGTGCCAGCAGCTTAGGACAGCGGGAGGCTACAGATACGCAGTATTTT
CASSLGQREATDTQYF
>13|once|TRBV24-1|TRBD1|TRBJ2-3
TGTGCCACCGGGCAGGGGGCAACAGATACGCAGTATTTT
CATGQGATDTQYF
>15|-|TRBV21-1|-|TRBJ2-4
TGTGCCAGCAGCAAGGCACAGGGGGCCAAAAACATTCAGTACTTC
CASSKAQGAKNIQYF
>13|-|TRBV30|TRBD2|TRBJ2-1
TGTGCCTGGAGCAACTTAGCGGGGGGTGAGCAGTTCTTC
CAWSNLAGGEQFF
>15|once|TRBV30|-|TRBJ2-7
TGTGCCTGGAGTAACGCGGCGGGACGGGCCTACGAGCAGTACTTC
CAWSNAAGRAYEQYF
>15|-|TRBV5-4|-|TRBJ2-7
TGTGCCAGCAGCTTCGACAGATTCAACTTCTACGAGCAGTACTTC
CASSFDRFNFYEQYF
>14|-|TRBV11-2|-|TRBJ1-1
TGTGCCAGCAGCTTAGGATCACTAAACACTGAAGCTTTCTTT
CASSLGSLNTEAFF
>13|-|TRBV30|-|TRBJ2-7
TGTGCCTGGAGTACCGGGAACTCCTACGAGCAGTACTTC
CAWSTGNSYEQYF
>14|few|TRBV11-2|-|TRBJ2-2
TGTGCCAGCAGCTTAAATCTGAACACCGGGGAGCTGTTTTTT
CASSLNLNTGELFF
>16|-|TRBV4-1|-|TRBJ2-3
TGCGCCAGCAGCCAAGGAGATGCCGATTACACAGATACGCAGTATTTT
CASSQGDADYTDTQYF
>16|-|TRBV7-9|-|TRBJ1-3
TGTGCCAGCAGCCCGGAACAGGGTTCCTCTGGAAACACCATATATTTT
CASSPEQGSSGNTIYF
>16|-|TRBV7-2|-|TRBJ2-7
TGTGCCAGCAGCCAGACCCTCGGGAGAATCTCCTACGAGCAGTACTTC
CASSQTLGRISYEQYF
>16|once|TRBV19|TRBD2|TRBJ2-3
TGTGCCAGTAGTATAGGGACTAGCGGGGGTGTAGATACGCAGTATTTT
CASSIGTSGGVDTQYF
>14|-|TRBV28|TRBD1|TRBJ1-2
TGTGCCAGCAGACCGACAGGGGGGAACTATGGCTACACCTTC
CASRPTGGNYGYTF
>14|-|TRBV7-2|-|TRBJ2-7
TGTGCCAGCAGCTTAGTCTCCGACAGATCCGAGCAGTACTTC
CASSLVSDRSEQYF
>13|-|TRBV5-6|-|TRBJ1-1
TGTGCCAGTGCCGATTTGGGCCGGACTGAAGCTTTCTTT
CASADLGRTEAFF
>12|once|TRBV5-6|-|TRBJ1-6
TGTGCCAGCAGCTTACCGGGTTCACCCCTCCACTTT
CASSLPGSPLHF
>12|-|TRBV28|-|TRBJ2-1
TGTGCCAGCCGGGTGGGACTCAATGAGCAGTTCTTC
CASRVGLNEQFF
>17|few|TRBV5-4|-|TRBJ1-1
TGTGCCAGCAGCTTGGCCATGTTGGGGGCTCTAAACACTGAAGCTTTCTTT
CASSLAMLGALNTEAFF
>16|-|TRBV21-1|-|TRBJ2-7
TGTGCCAGCAGCAAAGGGTTAGGACAGGGGACGGGCGAGCAGTACTTC
CASSKGLGQGTGEQYF
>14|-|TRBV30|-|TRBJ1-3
TGTGCCTGGCAGACAGGAAGCTCTGGAAACACCATATATTTT
CAWQTGSSGNTIYF
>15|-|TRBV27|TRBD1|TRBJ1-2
TGTGCCAGCAGCTGGAACCGGGACAGGGCTTATGGCTACACCTTC
CASSWNRDRAYGYTF
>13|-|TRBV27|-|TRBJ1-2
TGTGCCAGCAGTTTAGGGCAGGGGAGAAGCTACACCTTC
CASSLGQGRSYTF
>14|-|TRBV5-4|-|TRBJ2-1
TGTGCCAGCAGCCACCCGGACTTTATGAATGAGCAGTTCTTC
CASSHPDFMNEQFF
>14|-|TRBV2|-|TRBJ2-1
TGTGCCAGCAGTGAAGGTCGTTCCTACAATGAGCAGTTCTTC
CASSEGRSYNEQFF
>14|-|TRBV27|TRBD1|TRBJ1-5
TGTGCCAGCAGACCCACAGGGGGCAGTCAGCCCCAGCATTTT
CASRPTGGSQPQHF
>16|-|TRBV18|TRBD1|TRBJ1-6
TGTGCCAGCTCACCTCGACCGACAGGGGGAAATTCACCCCTCCACTTT
CASSPRPTGGNSPLHF
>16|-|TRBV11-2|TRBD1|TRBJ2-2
TGTGCCAGCACCCGTGGGACAGGGGGTAACACCGGGGAGCTGTTTTTT
CASTRGTGGNTGELFF
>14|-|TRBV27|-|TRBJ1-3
TGTGCCAGCAGTTTGCGGGGCGCTGGAAACACCATATATTTT
CASSLRGAGNTIYF
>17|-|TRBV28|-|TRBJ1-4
TGTGCCAGCAGTTTTGACACCAGGCTCTCAGAAAATGAAAAACTGTTTTTT
CASSFDTRLSENEKLFF
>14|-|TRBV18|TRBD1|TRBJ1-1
TGTGCCAGCTCACCGGGACAGGGAGCCACTGAAGCTTTCTTT
CASSPGQGATEAFF
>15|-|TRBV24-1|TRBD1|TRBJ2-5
TGTGCCACCAGTGACCACAGGGGGCTGAGGGAGACCCAGTACTTC
CATSDHRGLRETQYF
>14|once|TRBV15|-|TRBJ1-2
TGTGCCACCAGCAGGGAAACAGGGTTCTATGGCTACACCTTC
CATSRETGFYGYTF
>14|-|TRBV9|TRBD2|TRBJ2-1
TGTGCCAGCAGCGACGGGACTAGCGGGCATGAGCAGTTCTTC
CASSDGTSGHEQFF
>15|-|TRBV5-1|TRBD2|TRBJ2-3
TGCGCCAGCATGATGACTAGCGGGCTGATAGATACGCAGTATTTT
CASMMTSGLIDTQYF
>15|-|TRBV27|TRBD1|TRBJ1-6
TGTGCCAGCAGTTTAACAGGGGGCACGGGTTCACCCCTCCACTTT
CASSLTGGTGSPLHF
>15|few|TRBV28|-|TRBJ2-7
TGTGCCAGCAGCCCAATTAGGCTAGGGGCCCTCGAGCAGTACTTC
CASSPIRLGALEQYF
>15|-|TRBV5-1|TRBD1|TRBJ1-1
TGCGCCAGCGGGACCACAGGGGGAAAGATGACTGAAGCTTTCTTT
CASGTTGGKMTEAFF
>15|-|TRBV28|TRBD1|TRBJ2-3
TGTGCCAGCAGTTTAGGGGACAGCTACACAGATACGCAGTATTTT
CASSLGDSYTDTQYF
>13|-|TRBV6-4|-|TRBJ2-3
TGTGCCAGCAGCGCGGGTCGGGCAGATACGCAGTATTTT
CASSAGRADTQYF
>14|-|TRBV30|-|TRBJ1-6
TGTGCCTGGAGTTGGGGAGAGTATAATTCACCCCTCCACTTT
CAWSWGEYNSPLHF
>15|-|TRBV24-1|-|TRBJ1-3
TGTGCCACCAGTGACCCCTTAGTCTCTGGAAACACCATATATTTT
CATSDPLVSGNTIYF
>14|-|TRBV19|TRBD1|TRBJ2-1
TGTGCCACTAACAGGGGGCTAAACTACAATGAGCAGTTCTTC
CATNRGLNYNEQFF
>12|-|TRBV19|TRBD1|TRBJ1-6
TGTGCCAGTAGGACAGGGGGCTCACCCCTCCACTTT
CASRTGGSPLHF
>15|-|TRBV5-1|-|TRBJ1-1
TGCGCCAGCAGCATTCAGGGCGACCAGAACACTGAAGCTTTCTTT
CASSIQGDQNTEAFF
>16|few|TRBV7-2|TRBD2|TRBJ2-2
TGTGCCAGCAGCTCCTGGACTAGCGGGAACACCGGGGAGCTGTTTTTT
CASSSWTSGNTGELFF
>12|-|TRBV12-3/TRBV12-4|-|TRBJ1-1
TGTGCCAGCAGTCCAGATGGCACTGAAGCTTTCTTT
CASSPDGTEAFF
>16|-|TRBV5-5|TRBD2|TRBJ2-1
TGTGCCAGCAGCTTGAGTCTAGCGGACACCTACAATGAGCAGTTCTTC
CASSLSLADTYNEQFF
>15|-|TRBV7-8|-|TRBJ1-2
TGTGCCAGCAGCGCCATGGGAGAAAGTAACTATGGCTACACCTTC
CASSAMGESNYGYTF
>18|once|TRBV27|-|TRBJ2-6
TGTGCCAGCAGCCCCAGACCCGACAGATTCTCTGGGGCCAACGTCCTGACTTTC
CASSPRPDRFSGANVLTF
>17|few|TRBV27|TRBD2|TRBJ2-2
TGTGCCAGCAGTTCACCCGGACTAGCGGAGAACACCGGGGAGCTGTTTTTT
CASSSPGLAENTGELFF
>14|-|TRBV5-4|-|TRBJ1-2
TGTGCCAGCAGCTTAGGACAGTCGAACTATGGCTACACCTTC
CASSLGQSNYGYTF
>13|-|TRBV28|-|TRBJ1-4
TGTGCCAGCAGGGGGGGTATTCTTGAAAAACTGTTTTTT
CASRGGILEKLFF
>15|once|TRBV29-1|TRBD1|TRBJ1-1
TGCAGTGAAATGAGGGACACAGGGGAGAATACTGAAGCTTTCTTT
CSEMRDTGENTEAFF
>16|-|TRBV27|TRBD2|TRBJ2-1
TGTGCCAGCAGTCCCCAATTGGGACTATATAACAATGAGCAGTTCTTC
CASSPQLGLYNNEQFF
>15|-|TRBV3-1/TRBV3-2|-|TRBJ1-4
TGTGCCAGCAGCCGAGGCCGACAGCCCAATGAAAAACTGTTTTTT
CASSRGRQPNEKLFF
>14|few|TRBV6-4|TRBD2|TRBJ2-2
TGTGCCAGCAGTGTAGCGGGAGACACCGGGGAGCTGTTTTTT
CASSVAGDTGELFF
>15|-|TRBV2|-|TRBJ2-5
TGTGCCAGCAGAAGCAACCGACAGTTCCAAGAGACCCAGTACTTC
CASRSNRQFQETQYF
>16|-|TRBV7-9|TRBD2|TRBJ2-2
TGTGCCAGCAGTTCTGGGACTAGCGGGAGCGTCGGGGAGCTGTTTTTT
CASSSGTSGSVGELFF